The rows below give T cell receptor beta chains drawn from one sample of a study of blood T cell repertoires in COVID-19. TCRdb keeps only in-frame clones here, not all; method: immunoSEQ multiplex PCR. The sample holds around 310,000 clones, around nine tenths seen once. What was sequenced was PBMCs or T cells enriched from blood (not recorded which). These receptors all stem from a woman aged 25 to 45 who had recovered from COVID-19. Each CDR3 is given with its conserved first and last residue. The order of the fields is clone size, V gene, J gene, D gene, CDR3 DNA, CDR3 protein. A D gene is named only where the DNA matches it firmly. The size field is filled for only some rows; it gives once, few, many or a size class.

.	TRBV4-1	TRBJ1-1	TRBD1	TGCGCCAGCAGCCCCCAGGCAGGGGGCGTATTGAACACTGAAGCTTTCTTT	CASSPQAGGVLNTEAFF
.	TRBV5-6	TRBJ2-6	TRBD1	TGTGCCAGCAGCTTTACAGGGGAATGGTCTGGGGCCAACGTCCTGACTTTC	CASSFTGEWSGANVLTF
.	TRBV28	TRBJ2-7	.	TGTGCCAGCAGCCACAAATTCAGGCTCAGGGCCTACGAGCAGTACTTC	CASSHKFRLRAYEQYF
.	TRBV28	TRBJ2-5	TRBD1	TGTGCCAGCAGTTTAGGGACAGGGGTTCAAGAGACCCAGTACTTC	CASSLGTGVQETQYF
.	TRBV19	TRBJ2-7	TRBD2	TGTGCCAGTAGTAGCCTGACTAGCGGAAACACCTACGAGCAGTACTTC	CASSSLTSGNTYEQYF
.	TRBV5-1	TRBJ2-1	.	TGCGCCAGCAGCTTGGAACAGGGTTTGGGACAGTTCTTC	CASSLEQGLGQFF
.	TRBV11-3	TRBJ2-3	TRBD2	TGTGCCAGCAGCCCCCTAGCGGGAGGGGCAGATACGCAGTATTTT	CASSPLAGGADTQYF
.	TRBV11-2	TRBJ2-2	.	TGTGCCAGCAGCTTAGCGTGGAGTAGCTCTCCCACCGGGGAGCTGTTTTTT	CASSLAWSSSPTGELFF
.	TRBV6-1	TRBJ2-5	.	TGTGCCAGCAGTGAAACACAGACAGCTCAAGAGACCCAGTACTTC	CASSETQTAQETQYF
.	TRBV18	TRBJ2-7	TRBD2	TGTGCCAGCTCACCGGGGGGGACTTCCTACGAGCAGTACTTC	CASSPGGTSYEQYF
.	TRBV10-3	TRBJ2-1	TRBD2	TGTGCCATCAGAAAGGGACTAGCGGACAATGAGCAGTTCTTC	CAIRKGLADNEQFF
.	TRBV6-5	TRBJ1-1	.	TGTGCCAGCAGTTACGTCAAGAACACTGAAGCTTTCTTT	CASSYVKNTEAFF
.	TRBV19	TRBJ2-1	.	TGTGCCAGTAGTTTCAGTTCGAACAACAATGAGCAGTTCTTC	CASSFSSNNNEQFF
.	TRBV18	TRBJ2-7	.	TGTGCCAGCTCACTTACAGGTTCTGGAGACTACGAGCAGTACTTC	CASSLTGSGDYEQYF
.	TRBV7-9	TRBJ2-5	.	TGTGCCAGCAGCCTACAAGAGACCCAGTACTTC	CASSLQETQYF
.	TRBV7-9	TRBJ1-1	.	TGTGCCAGCAGCTTCGAACAGTGGTTGAACACTGAAGCTTTCTTT	CASSFEQWLNTEAFF
.	TRBV9	TRBJ1-1	TRBD1	TGTGCCAGCAGCGCAACAGGGGGAAGCACTGAAGCTTTCTTT	CASSATGGSTEAFF
.	TRBV5-1	TRBJ2-1	TRBD1	TGCGCCAGCAGCCATCCCAAGGACAGGGGAAACGACCGTGAGCAGTTCTTC	CASSHPKDRGNDREQFF
.	TRBV30	TRBJ2-1	.	TGTGCCTGGAGGCTCGCGCTAGCCGGTGAGCAGTTCTTC	CAWRLALAGEQFF
.	TRBV25-1	TRBJ1-1	.	TGTGCCAGCAGTTATATGAACACTGAAGCTTTCTTT	CASSYMNTEAFF
.	TRBV3-1/TRBV3-2	TRBJ1-6	.	TGTGCCAGCAGCCAGGGACTCAGGGATTCACCCCTCCACTTT	CASSQGLRDSPLHF
.	TRBV7-9	TRBJ1-1	.	TGTGCCAGCAGCTTAGAGGTCAGGACAACGCTGAACACTGAAGCTTTCTTT	CASSLEVRTTLNTEAFF
.	TRBV18	TRBJ1-4	.	TGTGCCAGCTCACCACAATCGACAGTAGGGACTAATGAAAAACTGTTTTTT	CASSPQSTVGTNEKLFF
.	TRBV4-1	TRBJ2-3	TRBD2	TGCGCCAGCAGCCAGGATCTAGCGGGAGGCCAAGTCAACAGAGATACGCAGTATTTT	CASSQDLAGGQVNRDTQYF
.	TRBV29-1	TRBJ1-5	.	TGCAGCGTGGGGGGGTTGTCCCAGCATTTT	CSVGGLSQHF
.	TRBV5-1	TRBJ2-3	.	TGCGCCAGCAGCTTGTGGACAGTCACAGATACGCAGTATTTT	CASSLWTVTDTQYF
.	TRBV7-9	TRBJ1-2	TRBD1	TGTGCCAGCAGCTTAGAGACAGGGTACTACTATGGCTACACCTTC	CASSLETGYYYGYTF
once	TRBV27	TRBJ1-6	.	TGTGCCAGCAAATCGGAGGGAGGCTCCTATAATTCACCCCTCCACTTT	CASKSEGGSYNSPLHF
.	TRBV7-8	TRBJ1-2	.	TGTGCCAGCAGCCCTGACTCTGGCTACACCTTC	CASSPDSGYTF
.	TRBV28	TRBJ2-1	.	TGTGCCAGCAGTGATCCTAACAGGGAGCAGTTCTTC	CASSDPNREQFF
.	TRBV19	TRBJ1-5	.	TGTGCCAGTAGTATTCTTTCCGACAGGTTCAATCAGCCCCAGCATTTT	CASSILSDRFNQPQHF
.	TRBV29-1	TRBJ2-5	.	TGCAGCGTTTATGATGGAGCAGAAGAGACCCAGTACTTC	CSVYDGAEETQYF
.	TRBV1	TRBJ1-3	.	TGCACCAGCAGCCAGGACCGGGACTCTGGAAACACCATATATTTT	CTSSQDRDSGNTIYF
.	TRBV18	TRBJ2-1	TRBD1	TGTGCCAGCTCTCAAACCGGGACAGCAAACTTCGGAGAGCAGTTCTTC	CASSQTGTANFGEQFF
.	TRBV27	TRBJ2-1	TRBD2	TGTGCCAGCATCCCCTTCTGGGCTAGCGGGATTGTTGAGCAGTTCTTC	CASIPFWASGIVEQFF
.	TRBV2	TRBJ1-6	.	TGTGCCAGCAGTGAATCCCTCAGCTCCTATAATTCACCCCTCCACTTT	CASSESLSSYNSPLHF
.	TRBV19	TRBJ2-7	.	TGTGCCAGTAGTATGGGCAGAACCTACGAGCAGTACTTC	CASSMGRTYEQYF
.	TRBV29-1	TRBJ2-1	.	TGCAGCGTTGTGGGCTCTTGGACTGGCTCCTACAATGAGCAGTTCTTC	CSVVGSWTGSYNEQFF
.	TRBV7-9	TRBJ2-3	TRBD2	TGTGCCAGCAGCGCCCCGGGAGGAGCGGGCACAGATACGCAGTATTTT	CASSAPGGAGTDTQYF
.	TRBV7-9	TRBJ2-7	.	TGTGCCAGCAGCTTAGCAATCGGGGGCTCCTACGAGCAGTACTTC	CASSLAIGGSYEQYF
.	TRBV3-1/TRBV3-2	TRBJ1-1	TRBD1	TGTGCCAGCAGACGGGACAGGTCGGGCACTGAAGCTTTCTTT	CASRRDRSGTEAFF